This T cell receptor beta chain came from a study of T-cell memory formation after mild COVID-19. General study points: The authors did not confirm SARS-CoV-2 specificity of second-wave clones peaking day 37.

This clonotype was observed a handful of times. Its antigen is not identified. The CDR3 length is 16 residues. V was clipped by 4 bases and J by 2 bases, with 16 bases between them. Germline CDR1 SGDLS, CDR2 YYNGEE. TCRdb reprocessed the 5' RACE reads with MiXCR, giving one entry per CDR3 protein. This sample has fewer than 650,000 distinct CDR3 sequences, with about a fifth found just once. This sequence joins TRBV9 and TRBJ2-1; D could derive from TRBD1 or TRBD2 (6 bases each). The receptor's source is an adult woman who had mild COVID-19 (a few samples of this study predate the infection). Cell type and time point are not known. The sample was PBMCs or a T cell subset sorted from them (not recorded which). The CDR3 DNA is TGTGCCAGCAGCAAAGGGGGGAGGCCGACCTACAATGAGCAGTTCTTC. Translated, it gives CASSKGGRPTYNEQFF.